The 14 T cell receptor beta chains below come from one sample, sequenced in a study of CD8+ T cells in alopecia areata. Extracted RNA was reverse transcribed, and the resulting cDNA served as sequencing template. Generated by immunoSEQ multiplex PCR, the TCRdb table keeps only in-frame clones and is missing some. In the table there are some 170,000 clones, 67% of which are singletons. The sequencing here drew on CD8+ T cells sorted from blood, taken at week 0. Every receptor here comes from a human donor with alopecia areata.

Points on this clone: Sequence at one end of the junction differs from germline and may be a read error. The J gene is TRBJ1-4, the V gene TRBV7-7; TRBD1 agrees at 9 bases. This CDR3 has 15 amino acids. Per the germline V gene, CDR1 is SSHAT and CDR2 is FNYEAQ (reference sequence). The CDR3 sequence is CASSFGQGPAEKLFF. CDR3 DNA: TGTGCTAGCAGCTTCGGACAGGGGCCGGCGGAAAAACTGTTTTTT.

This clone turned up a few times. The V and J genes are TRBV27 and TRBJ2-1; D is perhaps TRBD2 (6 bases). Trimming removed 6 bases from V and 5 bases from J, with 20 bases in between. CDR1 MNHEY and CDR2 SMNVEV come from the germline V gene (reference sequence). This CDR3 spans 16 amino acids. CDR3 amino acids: CASRPLDYSADNEQFF. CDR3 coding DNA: TGTGCCAGCAGGCCTTTGGACTACTCTGCCGACAATGAGCAGTTCTTC.

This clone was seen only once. CDR3 sequence reads: CASSLDLRGFDEKLFF. CDR3 nucleotides: TGTGCCAGCAGCTTAGATCTACGGGGCTTTGATGAAAAACTGTTTTTT. The chain links TRBV7-8 to TRBJ1-4, with D possibly being TRBD1 (5 bases). The germline gives CDR1 SGHVS, CDR2 FQNEAQ. The germline V and J ends were trimmed by 1 base and 6 bases, with 15 bases remaining between them. The CDR3 covers 16 residues.

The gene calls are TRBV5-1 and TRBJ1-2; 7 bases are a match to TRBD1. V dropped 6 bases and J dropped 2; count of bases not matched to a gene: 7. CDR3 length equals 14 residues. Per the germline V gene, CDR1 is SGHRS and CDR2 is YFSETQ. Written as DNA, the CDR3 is TGCGCCAGCACCAGGGACAGAAGGAACTATGGCTACACCTTC. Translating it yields CASTRDRRNYGYTF. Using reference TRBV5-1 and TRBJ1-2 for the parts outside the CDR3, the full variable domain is KAGVTQTPRYLIKTRGQQVTLSCSPISGHRSVSWYQQTPGQGLQFLFEYFSETQRNKGNFPGRFSGRQFSNSRSEMNVSTLELGDSALYLCASTRDRRNYGYTFGSGTRLTVV.

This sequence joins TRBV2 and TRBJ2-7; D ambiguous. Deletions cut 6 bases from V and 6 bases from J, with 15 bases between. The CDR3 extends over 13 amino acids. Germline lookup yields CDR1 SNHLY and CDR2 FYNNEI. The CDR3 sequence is CASRATQPGEQYF. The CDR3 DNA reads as TGTGCCAGCAGGGCCACCCAGCCCGGCGAGCAGTACTTC.

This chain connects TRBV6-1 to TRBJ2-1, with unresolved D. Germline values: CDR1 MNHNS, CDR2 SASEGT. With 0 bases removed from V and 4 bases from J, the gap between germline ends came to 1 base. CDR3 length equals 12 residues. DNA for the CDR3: TGTGCCAGCAGTGAAGCGTACAATGAGCAGTTCTTC. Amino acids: CASSEAYNEQFF.

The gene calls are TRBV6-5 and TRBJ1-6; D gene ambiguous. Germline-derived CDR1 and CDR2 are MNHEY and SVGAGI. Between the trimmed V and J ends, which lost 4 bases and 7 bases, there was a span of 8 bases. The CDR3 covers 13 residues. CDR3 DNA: TGTGCCAGCAGTTTGGAGGGAAATTCACCCCTCCACTTT. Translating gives CASSLEGNSPLHF.

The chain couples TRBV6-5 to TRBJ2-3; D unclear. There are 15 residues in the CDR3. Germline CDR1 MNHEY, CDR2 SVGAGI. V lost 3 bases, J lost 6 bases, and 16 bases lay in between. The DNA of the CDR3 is TGTGCCAGCAGTTATTCGTCTGACGCGAGGGATACGCAGTATTTT. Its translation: CASSYSSDARDTQYF.

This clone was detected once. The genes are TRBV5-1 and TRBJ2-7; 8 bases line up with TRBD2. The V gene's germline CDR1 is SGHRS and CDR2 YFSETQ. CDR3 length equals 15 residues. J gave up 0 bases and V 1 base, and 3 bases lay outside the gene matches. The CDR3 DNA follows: TGCGCCAGCAGCTTGACTAGCGGCTACTCCTACGAGCAGTACTTC. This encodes CASSLTSGYSYEQYF.

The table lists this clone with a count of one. CDR3 region: CASSYGGQGRAYTF. The CDR3 bases are TGTGCCAGCAGCTACGGTGGACAGGGAAGGGCCTACACCTTC. The chain employs TRBV13 and TRBJ1-2, with 8 bases identical to TRBD1. Germline CDR1 reads PRHDT; CDR2 reads FYEKMQ (reference sequence). The CDR3 is 14 residues long. Germline trimming cut 4 bases from V and 10 bases from J; bases unmatched to any gene: 11.

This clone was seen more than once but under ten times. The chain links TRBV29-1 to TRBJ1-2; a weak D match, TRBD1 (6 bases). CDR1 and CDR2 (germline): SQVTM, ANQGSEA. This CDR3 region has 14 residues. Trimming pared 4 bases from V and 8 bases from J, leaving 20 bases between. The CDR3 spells CSVVSGAYIGGYTF. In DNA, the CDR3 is TGCAGCGTTGTTTCGGGGGCCTATATCGGCGGCTACACCTTC.

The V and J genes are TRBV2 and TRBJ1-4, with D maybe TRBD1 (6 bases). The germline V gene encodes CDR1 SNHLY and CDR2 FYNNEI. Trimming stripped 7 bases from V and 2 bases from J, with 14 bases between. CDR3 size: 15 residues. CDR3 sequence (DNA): TGTGCCAGCACTGATGGGGGGCGCACTAATGAAAAACTGTTTTTT. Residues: CASTDGGRTNEKLFF.

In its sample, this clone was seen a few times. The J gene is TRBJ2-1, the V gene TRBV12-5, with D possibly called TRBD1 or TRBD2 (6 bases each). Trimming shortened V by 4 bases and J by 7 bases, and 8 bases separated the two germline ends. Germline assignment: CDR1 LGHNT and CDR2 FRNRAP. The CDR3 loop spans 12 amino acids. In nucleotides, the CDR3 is TGTGCTAGTGGTTGGGGGGCGAATGAGCAGTTCTTC. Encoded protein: CASGWGANEQFF.

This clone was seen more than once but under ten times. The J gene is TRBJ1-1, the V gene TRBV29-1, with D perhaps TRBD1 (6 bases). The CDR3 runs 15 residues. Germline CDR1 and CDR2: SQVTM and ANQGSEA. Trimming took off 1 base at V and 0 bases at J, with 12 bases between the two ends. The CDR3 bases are TGCAGCGTTGAAGTCCACAGGGTGATGAACACTGAAGCTTTCTTT. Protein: CSVEVHRVMNTEAFF.